Each of the 11 T cell receptor beta chains below was sequenced from the same sample in a study of T cell repertoires in cytomegalovirus infection. TCRdb reprocessed the reads via MiXCR and lists one record per CDR3 protein. Counted here are around 330,000 distinct CDR3 sequences, around a sixth occurring once; the ten biggest clones make up 12%. Sequencing was done on a sample of PBMCs. Receptors originate from a human donor in good health (CMV status not recorded). Some clones in this sample may be carry-over from other donors' samples.

The chain links TRBV2 to TRBJ2-3, with D unclear. From germline, CDR1 is SNHLY and CDR2 FYNNEI. V lost 2 bases, J lost 5 bases, and 5 bases lay in between. The CDR3 has 12 amino acids. The CDR3, as DNA: TGTGCCAGCAGTGAATACCGAGATACGCAGTATTTT. It is translated as CASSEYRDTQYF.

The chain uses TRBV7-4 and TRBJ1-1; a possible D gene is TRBD1 (6 bases). The germline V gene has CDR1 SGHVT and CDR2 SQSDAQ. V was trimmed by 10 bases and J by 7 bases, leaving 16 bases between them. This CDR3 spans 12 amino acids. CDR3 nucleotides: TGTGCCACAGTGGGAGGGGGAGATGAAGCTTTCTTT. As protein: CATVGGGDEAFF.

This sequence joins TRBV2 and TRBJ2-3; a possible D gene is TRBD2 (5 bases). Trimming removed 4 bases at V and 3 bases at J, with 8 bases between. Germline CDR1 reads SNHLY; CDR2 reads FYNNEI. The CDR3 is made up of 13 amino acids. Here the CDR3 reads CASSVRGTDTQYF. CDR3 in DNA: TGTGCCAGCAGTGTGCGCGGGACAGATACGCAGTATTTT.

This clonotype was seen repeatedly, ten times or more. The chain uses TRBV2 and TRBJ2-7; TRBD1 matches at 7 bases. The germline gives CDR1 SNHLY, CDR2 FYNNEI. V lost 4 bases and J lost 6; bases outside the gene matches: 9. The CDR3 is 14 residues long. CDR3 bases: TGTGCCAGCAGTGTGGACAGGTACCTCCCCGAGCAGTACTTC. It specifies CASSVDRYLPEQYF.

This clonotype was counted once. The rearrangement uses TRBV12-3 or TRBV12-4 and TRBJ2-1; TRBD1 matches at 7 bases. With V trimmed by 6 bases and J by 2 bases, 7 bases remained unmatched. There are 15 residues in the CDR3. As DNA, the CDR3 is TGTGCCAGCAGCTTGACAGGGCTCACCTACAATGAGCAGTTCTTC. Residues: CASSLTGLTYNEQFF.

The sample holds many counts of this clonotype. The V and J genes are TRBV6-6 and TRBJ1-5; D may be TRBD1 (6 bases). Germline assignment: CDR1 MNHNY and CDR2 SVGAGI (reference sequence). Trimming stripped 1 base from V and 2 bases from J, with 9 bases between. The CDR3 has 15 residues. The CDR3 is CASSYWDTGNQPQHF. The CDR3 DNA sequence: TGTGCCAGCAGTTACTGGGACACCGGCAATCAGCCCCAGCATTTT.

This clonotype occurred many times. V and J are TRBV12-3 or TRBV12-4 and TRBJ1-5; TRBD1 matches at 7 bases. J lost 7 bases, V lost 5 bases, and 2 bases had no gene match. CDR3 length: 12 residues. CDR3 DNA: TGTGCCAGCAGTATACAGGGGCAGCCCCAGCATTTT. Its translation: CASSIQGQPQHF.

The V and J genes are TRBV18 and TRBJ1-3, with D uncertain. V lost 2 bases and J 4 bases, leaving 15 bases between the germline ends. CDR3 length: 16 residues. Germline V gives CDR1 KGHSH, CDR2 LQKENI. The CDR3 DNA is TGTGCCAGCTCACCATGGGATCCAGGCTCCGGAAACACCATATATTTT. Amino acids: CASSPWDPGSGNTIYF.

This chain joins TRBV5-4 and TRBJ2-5, with D maybe TRBD1 (6 bases). V was trimmed by 6 bases and J by 4 bases, leaving 16 bases between them. Germline CDR1 and CDR2: SGHNT and YYREEE (reference sequence). This CDR3 contains 14 residues. CDR3 loop: CASTWEQGAETQYF. In DNA, the CDR3 is TGTGCCAGCACTTGGGAACAGGGCGCAGAGACCCAGTACTTC.

This clonotype has ten or more counts. This rearrangement joins TRBV20-1 to TRBJ2-3, with 7 bases fitting TRBD1. CDR1 and CDR2 (germline): DFQATT, SNEGSKA (reference sequence). This CDR3 spans 15 amino acids. V shed 2 bases and J 1 base; nucleotides not matched to a gene: 6. This chain's CDR3 is CSARRTGLGTDTQYF. For the CDR3, the DNA is TGCAGTGCTAGAAGGACAGGCTTGGGCACAGATACGCAGTATTTT.

The chain employs TRBV15 and TRBJ1-5, with D unresolved. V was clipped by 1 base and J by 7 bases, with 20 bases between them. From germline, CDR1 is LNHNV and CDR2 YYDKDF (reference sequence). The CDR3 is made up of 17 amino acids. The CDR3 sequence is CATSRGSGRDERQPQHF. The CDR3 nucleotides are TGTGCCACCAGCAGAGGGTCGGGCAGAGATGAACGGCAGCCCCAGCATTTT.